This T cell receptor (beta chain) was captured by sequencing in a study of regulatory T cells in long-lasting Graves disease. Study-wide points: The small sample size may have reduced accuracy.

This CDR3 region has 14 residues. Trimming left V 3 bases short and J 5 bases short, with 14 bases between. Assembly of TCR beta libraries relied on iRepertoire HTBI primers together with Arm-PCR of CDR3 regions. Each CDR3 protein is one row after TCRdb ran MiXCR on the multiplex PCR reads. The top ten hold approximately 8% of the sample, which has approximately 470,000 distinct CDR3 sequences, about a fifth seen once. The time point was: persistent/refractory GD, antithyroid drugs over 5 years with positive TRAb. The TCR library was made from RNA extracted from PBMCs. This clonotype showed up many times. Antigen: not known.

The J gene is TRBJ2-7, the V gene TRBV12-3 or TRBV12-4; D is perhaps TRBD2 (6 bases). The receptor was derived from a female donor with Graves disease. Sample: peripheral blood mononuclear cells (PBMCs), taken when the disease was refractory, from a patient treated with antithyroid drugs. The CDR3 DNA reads TGTGCCAGCAGTTTTTTGGGCGGGAACGACGAGCAGTACTTC. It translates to CASSFLGGNDEQYF.